These 9 T cell receptor beta chains came from one sample sequenced in a study of CD8+ T cells in alopecia areata. CD4, CD8alpha, NKG2D, NKG2ACE and other markers were used to sort pooled cutaneous lymph node cells. Following extraction, RNA underwent reverse transcription to cDNA, which served as the sequencing template. Only in-frame clones appear in the TCRdb table, and some are missing; sequencing was by immunoSEQ multiplex PCR. This sample has under 350,000 clones, each found more than once. Sequenced material: CD4+ T cells sorted from a lymph node. These receptors were taken from a C3H/HeJ mouse with alopecia areata. The strain's MHC haplotype is H2-k.

Concerning this clone itself: Any gene name here is a mouse gene name. From the germline J gene comes the end of the CDR3, since the read stops 4 residues before it. The chain has TRBV1 and TRBJ2-3; D is possibly TRBD2 (6 bases). Looked up from germline, CDR1 is NSQYPW and CDR2 is LRSPGD (reference sequence). The CDR3 totals 17 residues. Trimming shortened V by 1 base and J by 0 bases, and 14 bases separated the two germline ends. The covered CDR3 bases are TGCACCTGCAGTGCAGGGTGGGCAGGGACTAGTGCAGAA. This sequence encodes CTCSAGWAGTSAE. The whole CDR3 protein reads CTCSAGWAGTSAETLYF.

As regards this clone: Gene names refer to mouse genes. The read terminates 3 residues ahead of where the CDR3 ends, so the germline J gene completes it. The chain employs TRBV5 and TRBJ1-6, with TRBD1 identical over 10 bases. TRBJ1-6 is placed among ORFs of uncertain function. This CDR3 is 17 amino acids long. The junction had 8 bases not matched to a gene; V was cut back by 2 bases and J by 7 bases. Looked up from germline, CDR1 is LGHNA and CDR2 is YNLKQL (reference sequence). The CDR3 sequence is CASSQMTGGAGNSPLYF. The sequenced part of the CDR3 DNA is TGTGCCAGCAGCCAAATGACAGGGGGCGCGGGGAATTCGCCC.

This clone has only a few counts. Gene names are mouse gene names. The CDR3 end is not reached by the read, which stops 4 residues before it; the germline J gene fills it in. V gene TRBV31 combines with J gene TRBJ2-1; TRBD2 matches at 12 bases. The germline V gene has CDR1 GKSSPN and CDR2 SITVG. Trimming cost V 3 bases and J 1 base; bases outside gene matches: 7. The CDR3 spans 17 residues. CDR3: CAWRPTGTGGNYAEQFF. The CDR3 bases that were read are TGTGCCTGGAGACCAACCGGGACTGGGGGGAACTATGCT.

This clone has just a few counts. Gene names follow the mouse nomenclature. The missing CDR3 end, 4 residues past where the read stops, is filled in from the germline J gene. This chain uses TRBV13-1 with TRBJ2-7, with D possibly matching TRBD2 (5 bases). Trimming stripped 0 bases from V and 2 bases from J, with 6 bases between. Germline CDR1 and CDR2: NSHNY and SYGAGN. The CDR3 sequence is 13 residues long. This chain's CDR3 is CASSDVWAYEQYF. The sequenced CDR3 bases are TGTGCCAGCAGTGATGTCTGGGCCTAT.

This clone showed up just a few times. Gene names and germline match the mouse. The CDR3 extends 4 residues past the end of the read, so its final part is completed from the germline J gene. The chain couples TRBV13-2 to TRBJ2-7; D may be TRBD1 (6 bases). The CDR3 runs 13 residues. Germline loops: CDR1 NNHNN, CDR2 SYGAGS (reference sequence). CDR3 loop: CASGLRDKYEQYF. Partial CDR3 DNA: TGTGCCAGCGGGCTCCGGGACAAATAT.

For this clone: Mouse gene names apply. The read terminates 3 residues before the CDR3 end, so the remaining end is supplied by the germline J gene. The V call is TRBV1, the J call TRBJ1-6, with TRBD1 identical over 7 bases. TRBJ1-6 has ORF status, its function being uncertain. Losses at the gene ends were 6 bases for V and 2 bases for J; bases not matched to a gene: 1. The CDR3 covers 14 residues. The germline gives CDR1 NSQYPW, CDR2 LRSPGD (reference sequence). Partial CDR3 DNA: TGCACCTGCAGGCAGGGGGCCTATAATTCGCCC. Translating gives CTCRQGAYNSP. The whole CDR3 is CTCRQGAYNSPLYF.

This clone was counted a few times. Gene names follow the mouse nomenclature. The DNA ends 3 residues before the CDR3 does, and the rest of the CDR3 is filled in from the germline J gene. V usage is TRBV19 and J usage is TRBJ1-6, with D possibly TRBD1 on 6 matching bases. TRBJ1-6 is designated an ORF whose function remains uncertain. V dropped 3 bases and J dropped 0 bases, with 10 bases sitting between them. CDR1 and CDR2 (germline): FNHDT, SITEND (reference sequence). This CDR3 has 16 residues. CDR3 DNA, as far as it was read: TGTGCCAGCAGTACCCCGGACAGTTCCTATAATTCGCCC. Encoded protein: CASSTPDSSYNSP. The entire CDR3 protein is CASSTPDSSYNSPLYF.

The table lists this clone with many counts. Mouse gene names and germline throughout. CDR3 sequence: CAWTASAETLYF. Incomplete CDR3 DNA: TGTGCCTGGACAGCTAGTGCAGAA. The chain couples TRBV31 to TRBJ2-3; no reliable D call. From the germline J gene comes the end of the CDR3, since the read stops 4 residues before it. The CDR3 totals 12 residues. V lost 4 bases, J lost 0 bases, and 5 bases lay in between. Germline CDR1 is GKSSPN and CDR2 is SITVG.

Regarding this clone: The genes are named according to mouse. Read coverage stops 4 residues before the CDR3 terminus; the germline J gene supplies the remainder. This rearrangement joins TRBV5 to TRBJ2-2; 8 nucleotides line up with TRBD2. The CDR3 extends over 16 amino acids. CDR1 and CDR2 from the germline V gene are LGHNA and YNLKQL (reference sequence). V was pared by 4 bases and J by 3 bases, with 7 bases of the junction left unmatched. Incomplete CDR3 DNA: TGTGCCAGCAGCCCCGGTTGGGGGGGGGACACCGGG. The encoded protein is CASSPGWGGDTG. The entire CDR3 reads CASSPGWGGDTGQLYF.